The text below deals with one T cell receptor beta chain. The antigen is not known. The germline V and J ends were trimmed by 7 bases and 0 bases, with 20 bases remaining between them. The length of the CDR3 is 17 residues. This sample stems from a study of blood T cells in healthy people across ages. Study-level findings and limits: Unknown CMV status may confound age-related changes in expanded clones.

With a J-beta primer mix and a sample-barcoded 5' primer, a second PCR ran 7 to 11 cycles. Unique molecular identifiers of 12 random nucleotides labeled each cDNA. From the 5' RACE reads, TCRdb called clonotypes with MiXCR, one entry per CDR3 protein. The sample comprises approximately 400,000 distinct CDR3 sequences, roughly half of which are singletons, and 45% to 55% rests with the top ten. Every donor gave 9 to 10 milliliters of peripheral blood. The clonotype comes from a man in his sixties in good health. This chain joins TRBV6-7 and TRBJ2-3, with D possibly being TRBD2 (5 bases). TRBV6-7 is reported as an ORF; its role is uncertain. The sequenced sample was blood. CDR3 bases: TGTGCCAGCACATTAGTTATGGGAGAACTTAGCACAGATACGCAGTATTTT. Protein: CASTLVMGELSTDTQYF.